This record looks at one TCR beta chain sequence and its context. No antigen is known for it. No base-level quality is on record; no much larger clone is a single base apart. This sample was included in a study of cytomegalovirus exposure and HLA in healthy donors (TCRdb year 2017). Some background on the complete study: An earlier analysis of more than 550 of the donors reported roughly 300 Gb of sequence data and 100 million to 120 million unique TCR beta sequences obtained from about 180 million T cells. Along with the roughly 700-subject first cohort, a separate validation cohort of 120 different subjects was used. Approximately 310 gigabases of sequencing data and 70 million to 100 million unique TCR sequences were included in an early release covering roughly 700 HLA-typed donors. Of the approximately 400 genotyped donors, roughly 76% were placed in the genetic ancestry cluster associated with self-reported Caucasian donors. The number of typed donors differed by locus: roughly 629-640 for A, B, C, DRB1 and DQB1; some 500 for DQA1; around 610 for DPA1; and 400 to 480 for DPB1. A later analysis re-examined previously published TCR beta repertoires from 610 or so donors and added high-resolution HLA genotyping to investigate patterns of TCR occurrence. The study combined high-throughput TCR immunosequencing, statistical association of individual TCRs with disease status, and machine learning to predict cytomegalovirus infection status. Donor age, sex, ethnicity and CMV serostatus were compiled alongside the repertoire data. In an earlier analysis of 587 of the donors, high-throughput TCR beta sequencing was used to judge whether each TCR beta V gene segment behaved as functional or pseudogenic. The T cell repertoires of around 670 subjects were profiled by immunosequencing and related to cytomegalovirus serostatus. Across about 370 genotyped donors of the cohort, an average of about 240,000 unique TCR beta nucleotide sequences per donor were sequenced, and around 20% of those sequences were non-productive. The later analysis used no new phenotypic data to find candidate immune exposures, relying instead on TCR beta sequences and their occurrence across donors. Class I and class II HLA loci were covered by the typing at four-digit resolution. Every repertoire in the discovery cohort had been generated on one and the same sequencing platform. Genome-wide SNP genotypes for about 60% of the roughly 700 donors were used in a later genetic analysis, which treated that subset as a discovery cohort. Five DR-DQ haplotypes were treated as single units for association and clustering because of strong linkage in the cohort. The study aimed to test whether signatures of past pathogen exposure could be identified by cataloging public T cell receptors. Results the study describes overall, beyond this receptor: Some IMGT-functional V segments, including TRBV6-2 and TRBV6-3, could not be told apart with the 87-base-pair reads, so those segments were excluded. A group of highly shared sequence variants was considered likely to be a technical artifact of the sequencing pipeline. While some public TCRs were present in many individuals, most TCR sequences turned up only very rarely across donors. In vitro tests confirmed that a few of the cytomegalovirus-associated TCR beta chains recognize cytomegalovirus antigens. It was suggested by the authors that the approach could potentially be generalized to other disease states and immunological phenotypes. Presence/absence analyses assumed roughly uniform sequencing depth across donors, an assumption that may not hold. HLA typing was unavailable for some donors at each locus, so association tests used only the typed subset. In a later analysis, most CMV-associated TCR beta chains were found to appear HLA-restricted, with HLA associations seemingly driven largely by CMV exposure. Correlated functional status among segregating V segments might be attributable to linkage disequilibrium, but an unknown experimental factor could not be ruled out. A later genetic analysis reported fewer N-insertions in productive TCRs among donors in an Asian-associated ancestry cluster than the roughly 700-donor mean. At a false discovery rate of 0.05, a later analysis linked under 20,000 TCR beta sequences to specific HLA alleles. Assigning TCR associations to individual alleles was difficult when HLA alleles, especially DR and DQ, strongly co-occurred. In a later analysis, TCR association rates were found to vary across HLA loci, with the most associated TCRs seen for DRB1 alleles and the fewest for HLA-C alleles. Broadly in line with IMGT annotations, most TCR beta V segments showed up in productive rearrangements about 87% or about 30% of the time in an earlier analysis of a few hundred of the donors. A later analysis found that HLA-associated TCR beta chains were more clonally expanded and had lower generation probabilities than equally common non-associated chains. Several of the top co-occurrence clusters appeared to be linked to parvovirus B19, influenza, CMV and Epstein-Barr virus, according to a later analysis. This cohort had only TCR beta chains sequenced, and the lack of alpha or paired-chain data limited which features could be detected. In the study, approximately 160 TCR beta chains were listed as associated with cytomegalovirus. In both the original and validation cohorts, the classifier was reported to diagnose cytomegalovirus status with high specificity and sensitivity. In a later genetic analysis, a missense DCLRE1C variant was associated with V-gene and J-gene trimming of TCR beta chains, and the association was replicated in an independent cohort. Because counts were too low, about 15 rarely observed V segments, including chromosome 9 orphons, were left out of the earlier analysis of roughly 600 of the donors. A further reported finding was that TCR beta sequences accurately predicted the HLA-A and HLA-B alleles for most subjects in the first cohort. For the cohort, immune exposure information was limited to CMV serostatus.

Per the germline V gene (reference sequence), PRHDT is the CDR1 and FYEKMQ is the CDR2. The CDR3 runs 14 residues from the cysteine to the phenylalanine. The retained sequence is limited to the CDR3, 42 bases, with the frame set at the first base. V drops 3 bases and J drops 1 base, leaving 10 bases in between. Libraries were made using the immunoSEQ multiplex PCR assay. For the multiplex PCR, a mixture combining 60 forward primers for TCR Vbeta segments and 13 reverse primers for TCR Jbeta segments was used. The CDR3 region of rearranged TCR beta genes was amplified from genomic DNA by a multiplex PCR assay. The Illumina HiSeq System was used to sequence the amplified TCR beta libraries as 87-base-pair reads. As for how the authors treated the data: A later analysis tallied 80 million to 95 million unique TCR beta chains across the 550 to 850 repertoires, and some 10 million of those chains were shared by two or more donors. Raw reads were error-corrected and collapsed into unique sequences by a nearest-neighbor algorithm in which closely related sequences were merged to remove PCR and sequencing errors. CDR3 sequences were aligned to IMGT reference sequences to assign V, D and J gene segments. For a sequence to be retained, a match of at least six nucleotides to both a V gene segment and a J gene segment was required. Rearrangements were classified as productive when the CDR3 lacked stop codons and remained in frame with V and J, and all other rearrangements were classified as non-productive. CDR3 was defined according to IMGT convention as the region running from the second conserved V-encoded cysteine to the conserved J-encoded phenylalanine. In an earlier analysis of some 550 of the donors, sequences lacking an unambiguous match to a single V gene segment were excluded. An earlier analysis of some 500 of the donors classified V segments as functional when productive rearrangements were above 56.7% and as segregating when the standard deviation between donors was above 5%. To diagnose cytomegalovirus status from the catalog of TCR beta chain sequences, a statistical classification framework was built. In a later analysis, TCR nucleotide sequences were compared against IMGT/GENE-DB human TR gene sequences so that V and J genes could be assigned. The TCRdist pipeline was used in a later analysis to assign CDR3 sequences and most-parsimonious VDJ recombination scenarios. In a later analysis, each TCR beta chain was defined by its CDR3 amino acid sequence together with its V-gene family, and reads without a unique V-gene family were excluded. As a way to deal with suspected cross-contamination and a sequencing artifact, a later analysis dropped hundreds of nucleotide sequences that were highly shared and had low generation probability. A later analysis calculated a clonal expansion index for each public chain from normalized within-repertoire ranks of inferred template counts. A later analysis computed generation probabilities with a VDJ recombination model fitted to out-of-frame rearrangements, and checked the results against IGoR. In a later analysis, TCR-TCR, TCR-HLA and TCR-CMV co-occurrence was scored with hypergeometric tests, and a repertoire-size bias correction was applied to TCR pairs. In a later analysis, false discovery rates were estimated by permuting HLA or CMV assignments 20 times. In a later analysis, co-occurring TCRs were grouped using DBSCAN, and TCRdist sequence similarity was added for clustering within HLA-allele-positive subsets. For co-occurrence clustering, repertoires with fewer than 30,000 or more than 120,000 public chains were excluded, along with 5 or 6 repertoires with anomalous nucleotide sharing. This immuneACCESS table, as held by TCRdb, lists in-frame sequences with V and J called but not all clones. Of the missing ones, under half trace to an unresolved V gene in checked studies; the others have no known cause. From that table come the V and J calls and clone size; the DNA was used to work out D and trimming. For this sample there are some 91,000 clones; around 76% appear just once. 6.5% to 9% of the sample rests with the top ten.

In total, around 600 healthy bone marrow donors made up the cohort. All cohort members were sampled while nominally healthy, although unrecorded immune exposures were likely present. The donor was CMV seropositive and belonged to the group of over 250 seropositive cohort members. A peripheral blood sample was provided by each donor, and peripheral blood mononuclear cells were used for TCR beta sequencing. Genomic DNA extraction from the blood cell samples was performed with the Qiagen DNeasy Blood Extraction Kit. This chain is built from TRBV13 and TRBJ2-7; the D gene lacks a confident call. Sequencing was performed on PBMCs. The clonotype originates from a man in his forties in good health and CMV-seropositive. This receptor carries the CDR3 CASSLGAESYEQYF. The DNA is TGTGCCAGCAGCTTGGGTGCGGAATCCTACGAGCAGTACTTC.